This record concerns one TCR beta chain sequence. The antigen is not known. The table came from immunoSEQ multiplex PCR; TCRdb's copy has only in-frame clones and leaves some out. Of under 200,000 clones listed, approximately 87% are singletons. This specimen belongs to a study of T cell responses to AZD1222 COVID-19 vaccine. Study results and limitations: Donors in the cohort were predominantly white British and more often female, and clonal diversity was possibly underestimated.

Trimming cost V 2 bases and J 7 bases, with 7 bases left between them. The CDR3 length is 13 residues. Germline assignment: CDR1 KGHDR and CDR2 SFDVKD. This specimen consisted of peripheral blood, obtained on day 0 of MenACWY control vaccination. The receptor was derived from an adult in good health. The chain combines TRBV24-1 with TRBJ2-2, with D possibly TRBD2 on 6 matching bases. This CDR3 is CATSDSGVGELFF. The CDR3 bases are TGTGCCACCAGTGATTCGGGGGTCGGGGAGCTGTTTTTT.